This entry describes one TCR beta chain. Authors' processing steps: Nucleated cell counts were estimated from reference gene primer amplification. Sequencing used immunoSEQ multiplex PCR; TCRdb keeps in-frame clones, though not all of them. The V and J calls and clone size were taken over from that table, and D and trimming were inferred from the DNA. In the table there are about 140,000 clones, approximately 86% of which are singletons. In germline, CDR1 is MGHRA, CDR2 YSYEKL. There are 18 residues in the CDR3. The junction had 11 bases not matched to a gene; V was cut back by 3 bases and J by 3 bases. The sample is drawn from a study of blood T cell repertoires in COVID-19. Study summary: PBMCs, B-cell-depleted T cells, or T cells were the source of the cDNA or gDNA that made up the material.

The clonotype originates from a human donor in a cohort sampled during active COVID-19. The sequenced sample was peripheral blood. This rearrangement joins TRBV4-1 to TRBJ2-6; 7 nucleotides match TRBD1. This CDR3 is CASSHRDRVFNGANVLTF. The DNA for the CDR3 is TGCGCCAGCAGCCATAGGGACAGAGTATTTAATGGGGCCAACGTCCTGACTTTC.